This TCR beta chain is from a study of control samples from healthy donors and cancer patients. Sequencing was performed with immunoSEQ multiplex PCR; in TCRdb, only in-frame clones are kept and a portion is missing. The profile shows about 69,000 clones, 84% of them singletons. CDR1 LNHDA and CDR2 SQIVND come from the germline V gene (reference sequence). The CDR3 runs 14 residues. Trimming removed 7 bases at V and 7 bases at J, with 14 bases between. This chain links TRBV19 with TRBJ1-6; perhaps TRBD1 as D (6 bases). The specimen sequenced was PBMCs. This clonotype originated in a woman in her 50s with lung cancer. The CDR3 region is CASKGDTDNSPLHF. CDR3 DNA sequence: TGTGCCAGTAAGGGGGACACGGACAATTCACCCCTCCACTTT.